These 30 T cell receptor beta chains came from one sample sequenced in a study of blood T cell repertoires in COVID-19. TCRdb keeps only in-frame clones here, not all; method: immunoSEQ multiplex PCR. This table holds roughly 300,000 clones, approximately 89% found once. Sequenced sample: peripheral blood. The receptors derive from a woman in her twenties or thirties with COVID-19, enrolled during active disease.

The rearrangement uses TRBV19 and TRBJ2-7; the match to TRBD2 covers 8 bases. The CDR3 length is 16 residues. Germline values: CDR1 LNHDA, CDR2 SQIVND (reference sequence). V lost 1 base, J lost 2 bases, and 7 bases stayed unmatched. CDR3 sequence (DNA): TGTGCCAGTAGTATAGGTCCTAGCGGGCCGACCTACGAGCAGTACTTC. It translates to CASSIGPSGPTYEQYF.

This clone came up once. The V and J genes are TRBV19 and TRBJ1-2; D is uncertain. The CDR3 is 15 residues long. CDR1 is LNHDA and CDR2 is SQIVND in the germline V gene (reference sequence). Trimming removed 5 bases at V and 4 bases at J, with 17 bases between. Here the CDR3 DNA reads TGTGCCAGTAGTGTAAGGACTGATACAATCTATGGCTACACCTTC. This sequence encodes CASSVRTDTIYGYTF.

This chain uses TRBV5-4 with TRBJ2-7; D is uncertain. The CDR3 runs 12 residues. CDR1 is SGHNT, CDR2 YYREEE, per germline (reference sequence). V lost 7 bases and J 3 bases, leaving 11 bases between the germline ends. CDR3 sequence (DNA): TGTGCCAGCTCGTATCCGGGCTACGAGCAGTACTTC. Protein: CASSYPGYEQYF.

The V call is TRBV19, the J call TRBJ1-4; D call uncertain. In germline, CDR1 is LNHDA, CDR2 SQIVND (reference sequence). Trimming took 7 bases from V and 0 from J, leaving 9 bases between them. The CDR3 runs to 14 residues. CDR3 coding DNA: TGTGCCAGTAAATCCGGGGCAACTAATGAAAAACTGTTTTTT. The encoded protein is CASKSGATNEKLFF.

V and J are TRBV10-2 and TRBJ1-2; a possible D gene is TRBD1 (5 bases). V was shortened by 2 bases and J by 4 bases, with 14 bases between the two germline ends. CDR1 is WSHSY, CDR2 SAAADI, per germline. The length of the CDR3 is 15 residues. The DNA for the CDR3 is TGCGCCAGCAGTGAGGTCTTCAGCGGGGGCTATGGCTACACCTTC. Its translation is CASSEVFSGGYGYTF.

The chain uses TRBV27 and TRBJ1-6, with D possibly matching TRBD1 (5 bases). Trimming pared 6 bases from V and 7 bases from J, leaving 13 bases between. There are 14 residues in the CDR3. The germline gives CDR1 MNHEY, CDR2 SMNVEV (reference sequence). DNA for the CDR3: TGTGCCAGCAGCCTAACAACAGGAAATTCACCCCTCCACTTT. It encodes CASSLTTGNSPLHF.

The table lists this clone with a count of one. V and J are TRBV2 and TRBJ1-2, with 8 bases matching TRBD1. Germline CDR1 and CDR2: SNHLY and FYNNEI. The CDR3 loop spans 16 amino acids. J was trimmed by 6 bases and V by 6 bases; bases with no gene match: 15. The CDR3 DNA reads as TGTGCCAGCAGCCCGAATTGGGCAGGGGGCGTAGATGGCTACACCTTC. Residues: CASSPNWAGGVDGYTF.

The CDR3, as DNA: TGCAGCGTCTACTTGGGGAGCGCCTACGAGCAGTACTTC. This gives the protein CSVYLGSAYEQYF. The chain joins TRBV29-1 to TRBJ2-7; TRBD2 might be the D (5 bases). The germline V and J ends were trimmed by 6 bases and 2 bases, with 14 bases remaining between them. The germline gives CDR1 SQVTM, CDR2 ANQGSEA. The length of the CDR3 is 13 residues.

The CDR3 nucleotides are TGTGCCAGTATGAACACGATCCCACCCCTCCACTTT. This gives the protein CASMNTIPPLHF. This chain connects TRBV19 to TRBJ1-6; D unresolved. CDR3 length: 12 residues. Germline CDR1 is LNHDA and CDR2 is SQIVND (reference sequence). Trimming removed 7 bases from V and 11 bases from J, with 12 bases in between.

The chain joins TRBV7-2 to TRBJ1-2; D call uncertain. The V gene's germline CDR1 is SGHTA and CDR2 FQGNSA. V was clipped by 5 bases and J by 4 bases, with 11 bases between them. This CDR3 is 13 amino acids long. The CDR3 sequence: CASSPRGGYGYTF. As DNA, the CDR3 is TGTGCCAGCAGCCCCCGGGGAGGCTATGGCTACACCTTC.

The J gene is TRBJ1-5, the V gene TRBV10-2; 7 bases map to TRBD1. The trim removed 6 bases at V and 6 bases at J, leaving 8 bases unmatched. Germline CDR1 and CDR2: WSHSY and SAAADI. The CDR3 contains 14 residues. CDR3: CASSRQGTPQPQHF. The CDR3 DNA reads TGCGCCAGCAGCCGACAGGGAACCCCTCAGCCCCAGCATTTT.

Details on this clone: The same CDR3 can be traced to other DNA sequences in this sample. The CDR3 DNA reads as TGTGCCAGCTCACCTGACACTAACTATGGCTACACCTTC. It translates to CASSPDTNYGYTF. V gene TRBV18 combines with J gene TRBJ1-2, with unresolved D. The ends were cut back, 3 bases at V and 0 bases at J, with 5 bases in the middle. CDR1 is KGHSH and CDR2 is LQKENI in the germline V gene. The CDR3 contains 13 residues.

V is TRBV30 and J is TRBJ2-3; D is ambiguous. The CDR3 length is 12 residues. CDR1 and CDR2 from the germline V gene are GTSNPN and SVGIG (reference sequence). Trimming pared 3 bases from V and 6 bases from J, leaving 10 bases between. The CDR3 sequence: CAWSARLDTQYF. CDR3 bases: TGTGCCTGGAGCGCTAGGTTGGATACGCAGTATTTT.

The chain links TRBV7-8 to TRBJ2-6, with D perhaps matching TRBD2 (5 bases). V lost 1 base, J lost 4 bases, and 8 bases lay in between. Germline assignment: CDR1 SGHVS and CDR2 FQNEAQ. CDR3 length equals 15 residues. The CDR3 spells CASSLGGSGANVLTF. The CDR3, as DNA: TGTGCCAGCAGCTTAGGAGGGTCAGGGGCCAACGTCCTGACTTTC.

The chain employs TRBV5-4 and TRBJ2-7, with 8 bases aligning to TRBD1. The germline CDR1 and CDR2 sequences are SGHNT and YYREEE (reference sequence). Unmatched junction bases numbered 6, after V lost 5 bases and J lost 2 bases. The CDR3 is made up of 14 amino acids. DNA of the CDR3: TGTGCCAGCAGTCGCCGGGACAGGCCCTACGAGCAGTACTTC. It specifies CASSRRDRPYEQYF. Drawing the rest from reference TRBV5-4 and TRBJ2-7, the complete variable domain is ETGVTQSPTHLIKTRGQQVTLRCSSQSGHNTVSWYQQALGQGPQFIFQYYREEENGRGNFPPRFSGLQFPNYSSELNVNALELDDSALYLCASSRRDRPYEQYFGPGTRLTVT.

This chain connects TRBV6-5 to TRBJ2-1; 8 nucleotides align to TRBD2. The CDR3 is made up of 12 amino acids. Germline loops: CDR1 MNHEY, CDR2 SVGAGI. J lost 12 bases, V lost 10 bases, and 11 bases had no gene match. Here the CDR3 reads CATQREHSVQFF. CDR3 DNA: TGTGCCACACAGCGGGAGCATAGTGTGCAGTTCTTC.

V gene TRBV7-8 combines with J gene TRBJ1-4, with unresolved D. Deletions cut 1 base from V and 4 bases from J, with 7 bases between. This CDR3 comprises 14 residues. Per the germline V gene, CDR1 is SGHVS and CDR2 is FQNEAQ. The chain's CDR3 is CASSLVRGNEKLFF. CDR3 nucleotide sequence: TGTGCCAGCAGCTTAGTTCGCGGTAATGAAAAACTGTTTTTT.

The chain carries TRBV29-1 and TRBJ2-7, with TRBD2 matching over 11 bases. The CDR3 has 13 amino acids. V lost 3 bases to trimming and J lost 4 bases; unmatched junction nucleotides: 2. CDR1 is SQVTM, CDR2 ANQGSEA, per germline. In DNA form, the CDR3 reads TGCAGCGTTGAGACTAGCGGGGAATACGAGCAGTACTTC. Amino acids: CSVETSGEYEQYF.

This clone was picked up a small number of times. V is TRBV6-5 and J is TRBJ1-2; D not certain. In germline, CDR1 is MNHEY, CDR2 SVGAGI. The CDR3 sequence is 10 residues long. Trimming took 4 bases from V and 5 from J, leaving 2 bases between them. This CDR3 reads CASSLYGYTF. The CDR3 nucleotides are TGTGCCAGCAGTTTATATGGCTACACCTTC.

This sequence joins TRBV15 and TRBJ1-1; TRBD1 might be the D (5 bases). Germline assignment: CDR1 LNHNV and CDR2 YYDKDF (reference sequence). V was pared by 5 bases and J by 4 bases, with 11 bases between. The CDR3 sequence is 13 residues long. CDR3 DNA: TGTGCCACCAGCCGTTGGGGGGGCACTGAAGCTTTCTTT. Translated, it gives CATSRWGGTEAFF.

This chain joins TRBV5-1 and TRBJ2-5, with no clear D. V was pared by 0 bases and J by 5 bases, with 5 bases between. The CDR3 is made up of 12 amino acids. Germline CDR1 SGHRS, CDR2 YFSETQ. CDR3 sequence: CASSLDSETQYF. The DNA for the CDR3 is TGCGCCAGCAGCTTGGATAGCGAGACCCAGTACTTC.

The chain recombines TRBV7-8 with TRBJ1-4; 7 positions match TRBD1. Germline assignment: CDR1 SGHVS and CDR2 FQNEAQ. V was clipped by 4 bases and J by 10 bases; unmatched bases: 9. The CDR3 consists of 14 residues. For the CDR3, the DNA is TGTGCCAGCAGCTCGGGACAGTCCGGGGGAAAACTGTTTTTT. It specifies CASSSGQSGGKLFF.

V is TRBV25-1 and J is TRBJ1-4; a possible D gene is TRBD1 (6 bases). The length of the CDR3 is 18 residues. V was cut by 8 bases and J by 0 bases, with 22 bases left in between. CDR1 and CDR2 (germline): MGHDK, SYGVNS. The CDR3 DNA sequence: TGTGCCAGCCCTAGGGGGAGGGGCGCCGAACCAACTAATGAAAAACTGTTTTTT. Protein sequence: CASPRGRGAEPTNEKLFF.

A note on this clone: The same CDR3 also results from other DNA sequences found in this sample. V usage is TRBV6-5 and J usage is TRBJ1-2; 9 bases are shared with TRBD1. With 6 bases clipped from V and 2 bases from J, the junction kept 4 bases outside the gene matches. Per germline, CDR1 MNHEY and CDR2 SVGAGI. The CDR3 extends over 14 amino acids. The CDR3 is CASSRTGANYGYTF. CDR3 DNA sequence: TGTGCCAGCAGCCGGACAGGGGCGAACTATGGCTACACCTTC.

This chain uses TRBV18 with TRBJ1-4; D is undetermined. Per germline, CDR1 KGHSH and CDR2 LQKENI. V dropped 3 bases and J dropped 6 bases, with 14 bases sitting between them. This CDR3 has 15 residues. CDR3 sequence (DNA): TGTGCCAGCTCACCTAAGGCCGGGTTGGATGAAAAACTGTTTTTT. Translation: CASSPKAGLDEKLFF.

V is TRBV6-6 and J is TRBJ1-5, with D uncertain. V lost 2 bases and J 0 bases, leaving 5 bases between the germline ends. This CDR3 region has 14 residues. Looked up from germline, CDR1 is MNHNY and CDR2 is SVGAGI (reference sequence). The CDR3 here is CASSYVYSNQPQHF. CDR3 sequence (DNA): TGTGCCAGCAGTTACGTTTATAGCAATCAGCCCCAGCATTTT.

V usage is TRBV9 and J usage is TRBJ1-1, with 9 bases aligning to TRBD1. The V gene end was trimmed by 4 bases and the J gene end by 4 bases; junction bases not matched to a gene: 14. The germline V gene encodes CDR1 SGDLS and CDR2 YYNGEE. The CDR3 totals 17 residues. Here the CDR3 reads CASSRMGQGPGGTEAFF. The CDR3 nucleotides are TGTGCCAGCAGCAGGATGGGACAGGGTCCCGGTGGCACTGAAGCTTTCTTT.

V is TRBV5-6 and J is TRBJ1-2; tentatively, D is TRBD1 (5 bases). CDR1 is SGHDT, CDR2 YYEEEE, per germline. The CDR3 covers 14 residues. Trimming cost V 1 base and J 2 bases, with 9 bases left between them. The DNA of the CDR3 is TGTGCCAGCAGCTTGTTTAAGGGGAACTATGGCTACACCTTC. It encodes CASSLFKGNYGYTF.

For the CDR3, the DNA is TGTGCCAGCAGTCCCGGCGGTGACTATGGCTACACCTTC. Translated, it gives CASSPGGDYGYTF. The V gene is TRBV6-5, the J gene TRBJ1-2; D gene unclear. The ends were cut back, 5 bases at V and 3 bases at J, with 10 bases in the middle. CDR3 size: 13 residues. CDR1 is MNHEY, CDR2 SVGAGI, per germline.

This sequence joins TRBV30 and TRBJ1-1, with D uncertain. The CDR3 contains 12 residues. Germline V gene lookup returns CDR1 GTSNPN and CDR2 SVGIG (reference sequence). V shed 1 base and J shed 8 bases, with 11 bases lying between them. The CDR3 is CAWSDWQAEAFF. CDR3 DNA sequence: TGTGCCTGGAGTGATTGGCAGGCCGAAGCTTTCTTT.